What follows describes a single T cell receptor (beta chain). With iRepertoire HTBI primers and Arm-PCR of CDR3 regions, TCR beta libraries were built. TCRdb reprocessed the multiplex PCR reads via MiXCR and lists one record per CDR3 protein. This table has about 620,000 distinct CDR3 sequences, about 15% appearing once. V was clipped by 0 bases and J by 10 bases, with 9 bases between them. CDR1 is MGHRA and CDR2 is YSYEKL in the germline V gene. CDR3 length equals 12 residues. This entry comes from a study of regulatory T cells in long-lasting Graves disease. The overall study: Less than 3 months of antithyroid drugs had been taken by newly diagnosed Graves' patients.

Documented time point: newly diagnosed GD, antithyroid drugs for less than 3 months. Isolated PBMC RNA provided the starting material for the TCR library. The same data also went into a second study, on T cells in Graves' hyperthyroidism and ophthalmopathy. From that second work: Diagnoses used clinical symptoms, serum thyroxine and TRAb, thyroid ultrasound and orbital computed tomography.

The sequences come from peripheral blood mononuclear cells (PBMCs), collected at new diagnosis, from a patient treated with antithyroid drugs. The source is a woman aged 30 to 39 with Graves disease. The rearrangement joins TRBV4-1 to TRBJ1-2; D unresolved. The CDR3 sequence is CASSQEWGVYTF. CDR3 in DNA: TGCGCCAGCAGCCAAGAATGGGGTGTCTACACCTTC.